The 29 T cell receptor beta chains listed next were all sequenced from one sample in a study of shared clonotypes between healthy human individuals. Only in-frame clones appear in the TCRdb table, and some are missing; sequencing was by immunoSEQ multiplex PCR. The sample records roughly 2.2 million clones, over 90% being singletons. Sequenced material: naive CD4+ T cells from PBMCs. The sample's subset: CD45RA+ positively selected. The receptors originated from a man aged 18 to 30 in good health. Some clones in this sample may be carry-over from other donors' samples.

The rearrangement uses TRBV7-8 and TRBJ2-7, with 7 bases fitting TRBD2. V shed 1 base, J shed 2 bases, and the junction held 8 bases outside the gene matches. The CDR3 contains 16 residues. The germline gives CDR1 SGHVS, CDR2 FQNEAQ. The CDR3 is CASSLVRASGAYEQYF. The DNA for the CDR3 is TGTGCCAGCAGCTTAGTTCGGGCTAGCGGAGCCTACGAGCAGTACTTC. Supplemented by reference TRBV7-8 and TRBJ2-7, the full variable domain reads GAGVSQSPRYKVAKRGQDVALRCDPISGHVSLFWYQQALGQGPEFLTYFQNEAQLDKSGLPSDRFFAERPEGSVSTLKIQRTQQEDSAVYLCASSLVRASGAYEQYFGPGTRLTVT.

Only a few counts were recorded for this clone. The CDR3 region has the DNA TGTGCCAGCAGGGGGAACAGGGGTCTCTACACTGAAGCTTTCTTT. Protein: CASRGNRGLYTEAFF. The chain employs TRBV28 and TRBJ1-1; TRBD1 aligns across 7 bases. The CDR3 sequence is 15 residues long. CDR1 is MDHEN, CDR2 SYDVKM, per germline. After removal of 6 bases from V and 3 bases from J, the junction contained 10 bases not matched to a gene.

The rearrangement links TRBV19 to TRBJ2-2, with 7 positions matching TRBD2. Germline V CDR1 and CDR2: LNHDA, SQIVND (reference sequence). V lost 3 bases, J lost 6 bases, and 10 bases stayed unmatched. CDR3 length: 16 amino acids. CDR3 region: CASSIYAGEGPGELFF. CDR3 DNA sequence: TGTGCCAGTAGTATTTACGCGGGGGAAGGGCCCGGGGAGCTGTTTTTT. The full variable domain, completed using reference TRBV19 and TRBJ2-2, is DGGITQSPKYLFRKEGQNVTLSCEQNLNHDAMYWYRQDPGQGLRLIYYSQIVNDFQKGDIAEGYSVSREKKESFPLTVTSAQKNPTAFYLCASSIYAGEGPGELFFGEGSRLTVL.

The chain recombines TRBV7-2 with TRBJ2-3, with 11 nucleotides matching TRBD2. CDR3 length: 18 amino acids. Germline CDR1 and CDR2: SGHTA and FQGNSA. With 1 base clipped from V and 4 bases from J, the junction kept 10 bases outside the gene matches. The CDR3 bases are TGTGCCAGCAGCTTAGACCTACTAGCGGGAGTCGGCGCAGATACGCAGTATTTT. Amino acids: CASSLDLLAGVGADTQYF.

This clone came up once. V is TRBV4-2 and J is TRBJ2-3, with a weak D call TRBD2 (5 bases). Germline V gives CDR1 LGHNA, CDR2 YNFKEQ. The CDR3 has 14 amino acids. The V end was cut by 0 bases, the J end by 4 bases, with 8 bases between. Written as DNA, the CDR3 is TGTGCCAGCAGCCAAGATGAGGGATCAGATACGCAGTATTTT. Amino acid sequence: CASSQDEGSDTQYF.

On this clone: This specimen includes other DNA sequences encoding the same CDR3. The rearrangement links TRBV7-8 to TRBJ1-5; D perhaps matches TRBD1 (6 bases). The V gene lost 2 bases and the J gene lost 6 bases, with 11 bases spanning the gap. The CDR3 is 14 amino acids. The germline gives CDR1 SGHVS, CDR2 FQNEAQ. The CDR3 here is CASSLKGGGQPQHF. The CDR3 region has the DNA TGTGCCAGCAGCTTAAAGGGGGGGGGTCAGCCCCAGCATTTT.

This chain joins TRBV28 and TRBJ2-6; possible D gene TRBD1, 5 bases. Trimming removed 5 bases from V and 4 bases from J, with 15 bases in between. The CDR3 is made up of 16 amino acids. Germline CDR1 reads MDHEN; CDR2 reads SYDVKM. For the CDR3, the DNA is TGTGCCAGCAGTCTCGGATCAGGGTACGGGGCCAACGTCCTGACTTTC. It translates to CASSLGSGYGANVLTF. Based on the CDR3 plus reference TRBV28 and TRBJ2-6, the full variable domain is DVKVTQSSRYLVKRTGEKVFLECVQDMDHENMFWYRQDPGLGLRLIYFSYDVKMKEKGDIPEGYSVSREKKERFSLILESASTNQTSMYLCASSLGSGYGANVLTFGAGSRLTVL.

This clone was observed a single time. The chain combines TRBV10-1 with TRBJ2-5; 7 bases fit TRBD2. The CDR3 runs to 16 residues. Germline V lookup: CDR1 WNHNN, CDR2 SYGVQD (reference sequence). Germline trimming cut 0 bases from V and 6 bases from J; bases unmatched to any gene: 10. CDR3: CASSESRLAGIQTQYF. The CDR3 DNA follows: TGCGCCAGCAGTGAGTCCCGACTAGCCGGAATTCAGACCCAGTACTTC.

The chain joins TRBV7-8 to TRBJ2-2, with 10 bases identical to TRBD2. This CDR3 spans 17 amino acids. V dropped 5 bases and J dropped 6; count of bases not matched to a gene: 12. Germline values: CDR1 SGHVS, CDR2 FQNEAQ. As DNA, the CDR3 is TGTGCCAGCAGCAGACTGCAAGAAGCGGGAGGGGCCGGGGAGCTGTTTTTT. Its translation: CASSRLQEAGGAGELFF.

This chain links TRBV30 with TRBJ2-2; D might be TRBD2 (7 bases). This CDR3 is built from 19 residues. The germline gives CDR1 GTSNPN, CDR2 SVGIG (reference sequence). Trimming removed 2 bases at V and 4 bases at J, with 26 bases between. The CDR3 bases are TGTGCCTGGAGTCCTATACGATCCCGGGGGGCTCGAATCACCGGGGAGCTGTTTTTT. Protein product: CAWSPIRSRGARITGELFF. The whole variable domain, filled in from reference TRBV30 and TRBJ2-2, reads SQTIHQWPATLVQPVGSPLSLECTVEGTSNPNLYWYRQAAGRGLQLLFYSVGIGQISSEVPQNLSASRPQDRQFILSSKKLLLSDSGFYLCAWSPIRSRGARITGELFFGEGSRLTVL.

V usage is TRBV7-9 and J usage is TRBJ2-7; D is unclear. Looked up from germline, CDR1 is SEHNR and CDR2 is FQNEAQ (reference sequence). The CDR3 has 15 residues. Trimming removed 3 bases at V and 0 bases at J, with 12 bases between. The CDR3 sequence is CASSLGSRSSYEQYF. CDR3 DNA sequence: TGTGCCAGCAGCTTGGGGTCAAGGAGCTCCTACGAGCAGTACTTC.

CDR3 sequence (DNA): TGTGCCAGCAGCCCAAGGGACGGAAACTATGGCTACACCTTC. Amino acid sequence: CASSPRDGNYGYTF. This chain links TRBV7-9 with TRBJ1-2, with TRBD1 as a possible D gene (5 bases). Germline values: CDR1 SEHNR, CDR2 FQNEAQ (reference sequence). This CDR3 comprises 14 residues. Trimming pared 5 bases from V and 2 bases from J, leaving 12 bases between.

The J gene is TRBJ2-2, the V gene TRBV6-6; D is unresolved. Trimming removed 1 base from V and 4 bases from J, with 4 bases in between. Germline-derived CDR1 and CDR2 are MNHNY and SVGAGI (reference sequence). The CDR3 is made up of 13 amino acids. CDR3 loop: CASSYFFTGELFF. CDR3 in DNA: TGTGCCAGCAGTTACTTCTTCACCGGGGAGCTGTTTTTT.

The chain joins TRBV2 to TRBJ2-1, with a weak D call TRBD1 (6 bases). The CDR3 length is 15 residues. CDR1 SNHLY and CDR2 FYNNEI come from the germline V gene. Trimming took 10 bases from V and 3 from J, leaving 19 bases between them. CDR3 DNA sequence: TGTGCCATCCCCCCAGGCCAGGGGTACTACAATGAGCAGTTCTTC. It is translated as CAIPPGQGYYNEQFF.

The chain carries TRBV7-2 and TRBJ2-2; D gene ambiguous. The germline V and J ends were trimmed by 1 base and 6 bases, with 6 bases remaining between them. From germline, CDR1 is SGHTA and CDR2 FQGNSA. The length of the CDR3 is 13 residues. CDR3 nucleotides: TGTGCCAGCAGCTTAGTTAGCCCCGGGGAGCTGTTTTTT. This translates into CASSLVSPGELFF. The full variable domain, with the rest looked up from reference TRBV7-2 and TRBJ2-2, is GAGVSQSPSNKVTEKGKDVELRCDPISGHTALYWYRQSLGQGLEFLIYFQGNSAPDKSGLPSDRFSAERTGGSVSTLTIQRTQQEDSAVYLCASSLVSPGELFFGEGSRLTVL.

This clone was observed a few times. The gene calls are TRBV4-1 and TRBJ2-5; D remains unclear. Per germline, CDR1 MGHRA and CDR2 YSYEKL. The germline V and J ends were trimmed by 3 bases and 1 base, with 12 bases remaining between them. The CDR3 sequence is 15 residues long. The CDR3 region is CASSQPTKGQETQYF. The CDR3, as DNA: TGCGCCAGCAGCCAGCCGACGAAGGGCCAAGAGACCCAGTACTTC.

The V call is TRBV7-9, the J call TRBJ2-1; D tentatively fits TRBD1 or TRBD2 (5 bases each). Germline V gene sequence: CDR1 SEHNR, CDR2 FQNEAQ (reference sequence). The CDR3 totals 15 residues. V lost 1 base and J lost 4, with 11 bases in between. CDR3 coding DNA: TGTGCCAGCAGCTTAGGGGACGGCGCTTACAATGAGCAGTTCTTC. Amino acids: CASSLGDGAYNEQFF.

The rearrangement links TRBV27 to TRBJ2-7, with D perhaps assigned TRBD1 or TRBD2 (6 bases each). CDR1 and CDR2 (germline): MNHEY, SMNVEV (reference sequence). Trimming cost V 0 bases and J 2 bases, with 11 bases left between them. This CDR3 has 15 residues. CDR3 nucleotides: TGTGCCAGCAGTTTATCCAGGGGACTCACCTACGAGCAGTACTTC. Translated: CASSLSRGLTYEQYF.

The chain couples TRBV9 to TRBJ2-7, with TRBD2 matching over 7 bases. With V trimmed by 0 bases and J by 1 base, 13 bases remained unmatched. This CDR3 is 18 amino acids long. Germline V gives CDR1 SGDLS, CDR2 YYNGEE. The CDR3 region has the DNA TGTGCCAGCAGCGTAGAGTCGGTGGGAGGGCCCCCTTCCTACGAGCAGTACTTC. It translates to CASSVESVGGPPSYEQYF.

This chain links TRBV18 with TRBJ2-7; D is ambiguous. The germline V gene encodes CDR1 KGHSH and CDR2 LQKENI. Trimming took off 4 bases at V and 4 bases at J, with 8 bases between the two ends. CDR3 size: 12 residues. CDR3 DNA sequence: TGTGCCAGCTCACAGAGCGATTACGAGCAGTACTTC. Its translation is CASSQSDYEQYF.

The chain recombines TRBV19 with TRBJ2-5; the D gene is possibly TRBD2 (5 bases). The germline V gene encodes CDR1 LNHDA and CDR2 SQIVND (reference sequence). The germline V and J ends were trimmed by 0 bases and 7 bases, with 6 bases remaining between them. The CDR3 consists of 12 residues. CDR3 bases: TGTGCCAGTAGTATAGATGAGGGGACCCAGTACTTC. Amino acid sequence: CASSIDEGTQYF.

This chain connects TRBV29-1 to TRBJ1-2; D might be TRBD1 (5 bases). The CDR3 consists of 11 residues. V lost 6 bases to trimming and J lost 8 bases, with 13 bases between them. Germline assignment: CDR1 SQVTM and CDR2 ANQGSEA. The CDR3 loop is CSVGGDSGYTF. The CDR3 coding sequence is TGCAGCGTGGGAGGGGATTCGGGCTACACCTTC.

This clone was seen just once. The chain combines TRBV15 with TRBJ2-7; 10 nucleotides agree with TRBD1. Trimming removed 5 bases from V and 2 bases from J; junction bases left unmatched: 6. Per the germline V gene, CDR1 is LNHNV and CDR2 is YYDKDF (reference sequence). CDR3 length equals 15 residues. CDR3 loop: CATSGRDRGTYEQYF. CDR3 nucleotide sequence: TGTGCCACCAGCGGCCGGGACAGGGGCACCTACGAGCAGTACTTC.

This chain joins TRBV2 and TRBJ2-1, with 9 bases aligning to TRBD2. The CDR3 sequence is 17 residues long. The V gene end was trimmed by 6 bases and the J gene end by 1 base; junction bases not matched to a gene: 10. Per the germline V gene, CDR1 is SNHLY and CDR2 is FYNNEI. CDR3 bases: TGTGCCAGCAGCCTTACCCCGACTAGCGGTTCCTACAATGAGCAGTTCTTC. It yields the protein CASSLTPTSGSYNEQFF.

The rearrangement uses TRBV29-1 and TRBJ2-3; D may match TRBD1 or TRBD2 (5 bases each). Germline lookup yields CDR1 SQVTM and CDR2 ANQGSEA. This CDR3 has 13 residues. The ends were cut back, 5 bases at V and 5 bases at J, with 14 bases in the middle. The CDR3 DNA reads TGCAGCGTTAGAGGGGTTGGGAAAGATACGCAGTATTTT. Residues: CSVRGVGKDTQYF.

This chain connects TRBV28 to TRBJ1-1, with D hard to call. This CDR3 region has 12 residues. In germline, CDR1 is MDHEN, CDR2 SYDVKM. V shed 2 bases and J shed 8 bases, with 9 bases lying between them. The CDR3 here is CASSLAGREAFF. CDR3 sequence (DNA): TGTGCCAGCAGTTTAGCAGGCCGGGAAGCTTTCTTT.

This clone occurred once. This chain links TRBV11-3 with TRBJ2-7; D is possibly TRBD2 (6 bases). The CDR3 has 15 residues. Trimming removed 5 bases from V and 3 bases from J, with 17 bases in between. The germline gives CDR1 SGHNT, CDR2 YENEEA. CDR3 coding DNA: TGTGCCAGCAGCCTGGGCGAGGGAGGTATCTACGAGCAGTACTTC. It yields the protein CASSLGEGGIYEQYF.

The chain carries TRBV11-1 and TRBJ1-5; D perhaps matches TRBD1 (5 bases). Germline lookup yields CDR1 SGHAT and CDR2 FQDESV (reference sequence). This CDR3 has 13 amino acids. V was cut by 3 bases and J by 5 bases, with 8 bases left in between. In nucleotides, the CDR3 is TGTGCCAGCAGCTTGGCAGGGCATCAGCCCCAGCATTTT. This codes for CASSLAGHQPQHF.

This rearrangement joins TRBV7-9 to TRBJ1-4; 7 positions match TRBD1. This CDR3 is built from 15 residues. In germline, CDR1 is SEHNR, CDR2 FQNEAQ (reference sequence). With V trimmed by 3 bases and J by 6 bases, 7 bases remained unmatched. CDR3 sequence reads: CASSFSGQIHEKLFF. The CDR3 DNA follows: TGTGCCAGCAGCTTTTCGGGACAGATTCATGAAAAACTGTTTTTT. Filled out from reference TRBV7-9 and TRBJ1-4, the complete variable domain reads DTGVSQNPRHKITKRGQNVTFRCDPISEHNRLYWYRQTLGQGPEFLTYFQNEAQLEKSRLLSDRFSAERPKGSFSTLEIQRTEQGDSAMYLCASSFSGQIHEKLFFGSGTQLSVL.